This TCR beta chain was sequenced during a study of OX40 agonist ivuxolimab in advanced cancers. V was trimmed by 3 bases and J by 4 bases, leaving 4 bases between them. The V gene's germline CDR1 is PRHDT and CDR2 FYEKMQ (reference sequence). This CDR3 has 11 residues. Some clones are missing from TCRdb's copy, which holds only in-frame ones; the method was immunoSEQ multiplex PCR. Found here are 42,000 or so clones, more than 80% of them singletons; the top ten hold approximately 2.4%. As concerns this clone: Its antigen remains unknown.

Study observations and caveats: Expanded clones belonging to CD8+ T cells outnumbered, on average, those of CD4+. Determination of antigen specificity was not performed for the expanded peripheral T cells. Relatively little clonal expansion, among the lowest observed, appeared in partial responders at 0.1-3.0 mg/kg.

The timepoints at which blood was sampled were baseline, cycle 4 day 1, and cycle 7 day 1. The chain uses TRBV13 and TRBJ2-7; no definite D call. This clonotype was obtained from an adult with an advanced solid tumor such as melanoma, head and neck, liver or kidney cancer. The sequences come from CD4+ or CD8+ T cells sorted from blood, collected in a trial of the OX40 agonist ivuxolimab. In DNA form, the CDR3 reads TGTGCCAGCAGCTTGACATACGAGCAGTACTTC. Protein product: CASSLTYEQYF.